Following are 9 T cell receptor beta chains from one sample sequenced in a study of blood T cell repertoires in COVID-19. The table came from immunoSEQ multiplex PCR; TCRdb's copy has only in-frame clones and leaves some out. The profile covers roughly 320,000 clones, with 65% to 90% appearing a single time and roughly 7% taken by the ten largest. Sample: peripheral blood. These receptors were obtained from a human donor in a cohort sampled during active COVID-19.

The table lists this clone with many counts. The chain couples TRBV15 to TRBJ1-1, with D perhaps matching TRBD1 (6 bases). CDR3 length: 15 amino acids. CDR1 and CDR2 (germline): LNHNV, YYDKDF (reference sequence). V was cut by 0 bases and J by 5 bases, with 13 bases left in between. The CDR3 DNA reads TGTGCCACCAGCAGAGACCGGGACATGGGGACTGAAGCTTTCTTT. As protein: CATSRDRDMGTEAFF.

The CDR3 region is CASRFGGARTEAFF. For the CDR3, the DNA is TGTGCCAGCAGGTTTGGGGGGGCGCGCACTGAAGCTTTCTTT. This chain uses TRBV7-9 with TRBJ1-1, with D perhaps matching TRBD1 (6 bases). Germline assignment: CDR1 SEHNR and CDR2 FQNEAQ (reference sequence). The CDR3 spans 14 residues. V shed 6 bases and J shed 4 bases, with 15 bases lying between them.

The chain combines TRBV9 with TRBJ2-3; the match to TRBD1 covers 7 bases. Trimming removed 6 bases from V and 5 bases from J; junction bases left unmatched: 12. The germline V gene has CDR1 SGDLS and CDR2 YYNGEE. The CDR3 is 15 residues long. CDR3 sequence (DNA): TGTGCCAGCAACTCCGGGACAGTGGTAGTAGATACGCAGTATTTT. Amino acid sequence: CASNSGTVVVDTQYF.

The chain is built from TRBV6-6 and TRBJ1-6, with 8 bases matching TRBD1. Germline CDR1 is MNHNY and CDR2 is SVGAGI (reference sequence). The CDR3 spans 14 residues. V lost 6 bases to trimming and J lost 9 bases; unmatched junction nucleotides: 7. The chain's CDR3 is CASRIGQGGSPLHF. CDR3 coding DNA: TGTGCCAGCAGGATCGGACAGGGCGGTTCACCCCTCCACTTT.

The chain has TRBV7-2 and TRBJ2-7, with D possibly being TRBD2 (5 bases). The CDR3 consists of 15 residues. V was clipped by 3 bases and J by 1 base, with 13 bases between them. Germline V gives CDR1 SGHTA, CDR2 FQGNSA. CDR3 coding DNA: TGTGCCAGCAGCTTCGGACTCACTCGGTCCTACGAGCAGTACTTC. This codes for CASSFGLTRSYEQYF.

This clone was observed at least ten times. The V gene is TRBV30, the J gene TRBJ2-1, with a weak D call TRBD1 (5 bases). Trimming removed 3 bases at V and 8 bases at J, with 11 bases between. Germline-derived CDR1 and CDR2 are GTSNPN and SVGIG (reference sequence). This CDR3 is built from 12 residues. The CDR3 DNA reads TGTGCCTGGAGGGTCAGCAGGGATGAGCAGTTCTTC. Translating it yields CAWRVSRDEQFF.

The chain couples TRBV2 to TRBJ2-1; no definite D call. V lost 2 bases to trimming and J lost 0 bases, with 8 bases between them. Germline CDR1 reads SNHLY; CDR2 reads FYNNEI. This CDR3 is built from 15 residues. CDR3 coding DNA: TGTGCCAGCAGTGAAAACCCCAGCTCCTACAATGAGCAGTTCTTC. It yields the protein CASSENPSSYNEQFF.

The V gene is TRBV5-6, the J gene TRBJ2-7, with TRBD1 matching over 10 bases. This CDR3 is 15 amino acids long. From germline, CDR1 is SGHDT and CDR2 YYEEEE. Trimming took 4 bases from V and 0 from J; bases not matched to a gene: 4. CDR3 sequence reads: CASSPTGGLSYEQYF. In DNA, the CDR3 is TGTGCCAGCAGCCCGACAGGGGGCCTCTCCTACGAGCAGTACTTC.

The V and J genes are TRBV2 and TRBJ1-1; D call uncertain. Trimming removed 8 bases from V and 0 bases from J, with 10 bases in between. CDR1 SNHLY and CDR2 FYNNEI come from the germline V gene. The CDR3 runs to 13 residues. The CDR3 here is CASGLEMNTEAFF. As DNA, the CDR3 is TGTGCCAGCGGATTGGAGATGAACACTGAAGCTTTCTTT.